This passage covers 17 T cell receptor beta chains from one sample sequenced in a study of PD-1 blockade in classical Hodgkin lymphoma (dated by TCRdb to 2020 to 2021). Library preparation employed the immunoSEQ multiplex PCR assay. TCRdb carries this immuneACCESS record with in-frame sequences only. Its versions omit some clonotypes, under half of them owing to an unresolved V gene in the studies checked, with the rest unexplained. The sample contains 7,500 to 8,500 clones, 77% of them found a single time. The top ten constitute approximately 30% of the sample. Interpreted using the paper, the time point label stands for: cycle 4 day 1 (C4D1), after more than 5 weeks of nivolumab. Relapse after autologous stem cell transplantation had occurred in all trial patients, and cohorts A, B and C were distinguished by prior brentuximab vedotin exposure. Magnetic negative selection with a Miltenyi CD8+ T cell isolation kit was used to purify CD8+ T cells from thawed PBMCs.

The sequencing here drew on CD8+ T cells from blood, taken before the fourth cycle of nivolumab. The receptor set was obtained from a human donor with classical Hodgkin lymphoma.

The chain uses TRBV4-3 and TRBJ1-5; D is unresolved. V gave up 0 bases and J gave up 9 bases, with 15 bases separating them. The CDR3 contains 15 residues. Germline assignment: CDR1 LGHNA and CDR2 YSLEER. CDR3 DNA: TGCGCCAGCAGCCAAGATCCCGGAAGTGGCATGCCCCAGCATTTT. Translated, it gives CASSQDPGSGMPQHF.

CDR3 nucleotide sequence: TGTGCCAGCAGCTTCCCAATCCAAGACGAGCAGTACTTC. Encoded protein: CASSFPIQDEQYF. The V call is TRBV7-9, the J call TRBJ2-7; D is unresolved. Germline lookup yields CDR1 SEHNR and CDR2 FQNEAQ (reference sequence). The V end lost 3 bases, the J end lost 5 bases, and 11 bases lay between the germline ends. There are 13 residues in the CDR3. Complete variable domain (other parts from reference TRBV7-9 and TRBJ2-7): DTGVSQNPRHKITKRGQNVTFRCDPISEHNRLYWYRQTLGQGPEFLTYFQNEAQLEKSRLLSDRFSAERPKGSFSTLEIQRTEQGDSAMYLCASSFPIQDEQYFGPGTRLTVT.

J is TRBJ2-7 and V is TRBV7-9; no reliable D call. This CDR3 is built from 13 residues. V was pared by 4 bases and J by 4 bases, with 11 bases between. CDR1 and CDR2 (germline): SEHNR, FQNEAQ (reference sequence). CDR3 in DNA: TGTGCCAGCAGCTCCTCCCAAAGGTACGAGCAGTACTTC. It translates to CASSSSQRYEQYF.

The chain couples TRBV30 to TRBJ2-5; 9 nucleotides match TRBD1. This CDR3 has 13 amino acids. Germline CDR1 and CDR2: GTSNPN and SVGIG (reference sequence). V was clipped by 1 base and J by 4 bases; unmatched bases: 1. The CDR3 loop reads CAWSATGGETQYF. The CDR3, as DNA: TGTGCCTGGAGTGCGACAGGGGGAGAGACCCAGTACTTC.

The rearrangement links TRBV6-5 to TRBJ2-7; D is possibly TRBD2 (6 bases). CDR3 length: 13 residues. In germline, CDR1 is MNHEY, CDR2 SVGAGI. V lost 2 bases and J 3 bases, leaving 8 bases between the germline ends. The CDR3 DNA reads TGTGCCAGCAGTTACGGGGACTTCTACGAGCAGTACTTC. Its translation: CASSYGDFYEQYF.

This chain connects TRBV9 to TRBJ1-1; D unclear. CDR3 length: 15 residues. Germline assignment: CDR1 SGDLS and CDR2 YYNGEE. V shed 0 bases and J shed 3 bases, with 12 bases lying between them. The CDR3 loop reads CASSVGAPGDTEAFF. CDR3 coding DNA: TGTGCCAGCAGCGTAGGGGCACCGGGAGACACTGAAGCTTTCTTT.

The CDR3 DNA reads TGTGCCAGCAGTGAGGGGGACCCCAATCCGCCGTTGTGGCGGTATGAGCAGTACTTC. This translates into CASSEGDPNPPLWRYEQYF. V usage is TRBV2 and J usage is TRBJ2-5; either TRBD1 or TRBD2 may supply D (5 bases each). The germline CDR1 and CDR2 sequences are SNHLY and FYNNEI. Trimming removed 3 bases at V and 11 bases at J, with 34 bases between. This CDR3 has 19 amino acids.

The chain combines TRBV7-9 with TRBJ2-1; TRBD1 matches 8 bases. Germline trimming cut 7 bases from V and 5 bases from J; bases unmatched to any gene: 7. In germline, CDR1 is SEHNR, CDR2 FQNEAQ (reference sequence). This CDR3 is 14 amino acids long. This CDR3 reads CASNGQGLNNEQFF. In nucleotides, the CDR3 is TGTGCCAGCAACGGACAGGGTTTAAACAATGAGCAGTTCTTC.

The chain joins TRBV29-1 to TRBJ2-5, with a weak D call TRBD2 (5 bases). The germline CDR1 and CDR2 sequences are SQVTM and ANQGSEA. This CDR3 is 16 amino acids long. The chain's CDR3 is CSGGGGVAQKTETQYF. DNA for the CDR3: TGCAGTGGTGGAGGAGGTGTAGCCCAAAAGACGGAGACCCAGTACTTC.

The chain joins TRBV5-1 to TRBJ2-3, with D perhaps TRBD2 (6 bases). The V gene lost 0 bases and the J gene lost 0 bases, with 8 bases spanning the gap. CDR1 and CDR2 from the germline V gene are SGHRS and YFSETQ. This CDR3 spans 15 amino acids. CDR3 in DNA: TGCGCCAGCAGCTTGGGTAGCGGCAGCACAGATACGCAGTATTTT. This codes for CASSLGSGSTDTQYF.

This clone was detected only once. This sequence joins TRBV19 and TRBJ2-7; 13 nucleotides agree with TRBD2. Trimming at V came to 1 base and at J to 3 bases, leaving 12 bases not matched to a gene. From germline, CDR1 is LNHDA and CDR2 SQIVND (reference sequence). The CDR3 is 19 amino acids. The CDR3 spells CASSIAGLAGAFSYYEQYF. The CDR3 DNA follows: TGTGCCAGTAGTATAGCAGGACTAGCGGGAGCTTTTTCCTACTACGAGCAGTACTTC.

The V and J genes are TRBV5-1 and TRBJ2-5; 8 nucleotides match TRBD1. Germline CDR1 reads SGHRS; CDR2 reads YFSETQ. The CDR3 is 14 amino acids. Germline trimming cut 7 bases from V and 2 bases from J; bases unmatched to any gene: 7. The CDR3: CASWTGLRQETQYF. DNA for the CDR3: TGCGCCAGCTGGACAGGGTTAAGACAAGAGACCCAGTACTTC.

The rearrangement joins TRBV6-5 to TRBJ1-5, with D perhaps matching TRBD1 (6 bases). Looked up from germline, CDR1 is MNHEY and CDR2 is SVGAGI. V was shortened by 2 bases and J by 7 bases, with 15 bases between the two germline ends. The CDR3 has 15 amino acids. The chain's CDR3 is CASSYLQGFNQPQHF. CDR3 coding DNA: TGTGCCAGCAGTTACCTACAGGGTTTCAACCAGCCCCAGCATTTT.

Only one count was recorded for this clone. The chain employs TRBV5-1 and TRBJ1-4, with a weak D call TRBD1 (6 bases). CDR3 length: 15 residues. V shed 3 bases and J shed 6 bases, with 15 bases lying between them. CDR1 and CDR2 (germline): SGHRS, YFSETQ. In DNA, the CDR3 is TGCGCCAGCAGCTCGGACAGTGGAAGTTATGAAAAACTGTTTTTT. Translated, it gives CASSSDSGSYEKLFF. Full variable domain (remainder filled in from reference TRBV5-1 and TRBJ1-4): KAGVTQTPRYLIKTRGQQVTLSCSPISGHRSVSWYQQTPGQGLQFLFEYFSETQRNKGNFPGRFSGRQFSNSRSEMNVSTLELGDSALYLCASSSDSGSYEKLFFGSGTQLSVL.

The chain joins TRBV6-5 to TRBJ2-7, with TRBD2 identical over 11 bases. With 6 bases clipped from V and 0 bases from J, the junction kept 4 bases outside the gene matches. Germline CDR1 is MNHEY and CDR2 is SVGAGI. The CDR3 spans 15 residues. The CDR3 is CASRWLAGGSYEQYF. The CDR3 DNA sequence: TGTGCCAGCAGGTGGCTAGCGGGGGGCTCCTACGAGCAGTACTTC.

In nucleotides, the CDR3 is TGTGCCAGCAGTTTGAGAAGGTTTTTGAAGACCCAGTACTTC. Encoded protein: CASSLRRFLKTQYF. The chain combines TRBV28 with TRBJ2-5; D call uncertain. The CDR3 consists of 14 residues. The germline gives CDR1 MDHEN, CDR2 SYDVKM. V was clipped by 3 bases and J by 6 bases, with 14 bases between them.

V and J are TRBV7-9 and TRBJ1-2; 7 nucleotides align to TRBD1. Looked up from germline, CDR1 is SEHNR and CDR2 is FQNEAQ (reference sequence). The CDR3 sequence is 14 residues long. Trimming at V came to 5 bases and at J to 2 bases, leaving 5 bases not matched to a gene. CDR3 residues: CASSTGTENYGYTF. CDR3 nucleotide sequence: TGTGCCAGCAGCACCGGGACAGAAAACTATGGCTACACCTTC. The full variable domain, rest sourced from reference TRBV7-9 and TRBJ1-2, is DTGVSQNPRHKITKRGQNVTFRCDPISEHNRLYWYRQTLGQGPEFLTYFQNEAQLEKSRLLSDRFSAERPKGSFSTLEIQRTEQGDSAMYLCASSTGTENYGYTFGSGTRLTVV.